This T cell receptor beta chain is from a study of OX40 agonist ivuxolimab in advanced cancers. Study results and caveats: Clonal expansion was seen in CD4+ and CD8+ blood T cells by week 6 at 0.1 to 3.0 mg/kg.

Researchers took blood at baseline, on cycle 4 day 1, and on cycle 7 day 1. The method was immunoSEQ multiplex PCR; TCRdb's version includes in-frame clones alone and lacks a portion of them. The sample has 55,000 to 65,000 clones, approximately 86% seen once. Concerning this clone: Its antigen is not known.

The CDR3 length is 16 residues. CDR1 is SGHTA and CDR2 is FQGNSA in the germline V gene. The J segment lost 0 bases and the V segment lost 4 bases, leaving 6 bases of the junction unmatched. The source material was CD4+ or CD8+ T cells sorted from blood, sampled in a trial of the OX40 agonist ivuxolimab. The rearrangement joins TRBV7-2 to TRBJ1-3, with 7 positions matching TRBD1. This sequence was found in an adult with an advanced solid tumor such as melanoma, head and neck, liver or kidney cancer. CDR3 sequence (DNA): TGTGCCAGCAGCTCCCGGGACAGCTTCTCTGGAAACACCATATATTTT. It yields the protein CASSSRDSFSGNTIYF.